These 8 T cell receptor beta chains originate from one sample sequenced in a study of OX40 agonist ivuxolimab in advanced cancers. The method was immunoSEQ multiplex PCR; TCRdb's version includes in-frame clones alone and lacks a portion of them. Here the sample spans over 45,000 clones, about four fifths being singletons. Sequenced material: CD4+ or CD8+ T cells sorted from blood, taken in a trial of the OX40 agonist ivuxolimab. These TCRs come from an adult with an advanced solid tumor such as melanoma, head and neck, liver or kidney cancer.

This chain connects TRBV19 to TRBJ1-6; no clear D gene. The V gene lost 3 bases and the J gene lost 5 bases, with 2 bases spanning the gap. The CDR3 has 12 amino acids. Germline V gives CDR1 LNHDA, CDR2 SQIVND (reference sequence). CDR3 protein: CASSIDNSPLHF. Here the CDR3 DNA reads TGTGCCAGTAGTATCGATAATTCACCCCTCCACTTT.

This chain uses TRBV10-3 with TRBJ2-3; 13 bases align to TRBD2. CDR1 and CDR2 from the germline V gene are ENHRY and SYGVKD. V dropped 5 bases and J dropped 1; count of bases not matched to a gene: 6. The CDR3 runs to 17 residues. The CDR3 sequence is CAISRTSGSEGTDTQYF. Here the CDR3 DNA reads TGTGCCATCAGTCGGACTAGCGGGAGCGAGGGCACAGATACGCAGTATTTT.

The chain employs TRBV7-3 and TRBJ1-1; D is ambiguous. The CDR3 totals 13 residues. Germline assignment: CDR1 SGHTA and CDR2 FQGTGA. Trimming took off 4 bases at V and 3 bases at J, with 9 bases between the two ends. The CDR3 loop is CASSSQRDTEAFF. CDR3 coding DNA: TGTGCCAGCAGCTCTCAGAGGGACACTGAAGCTTTCTTT.

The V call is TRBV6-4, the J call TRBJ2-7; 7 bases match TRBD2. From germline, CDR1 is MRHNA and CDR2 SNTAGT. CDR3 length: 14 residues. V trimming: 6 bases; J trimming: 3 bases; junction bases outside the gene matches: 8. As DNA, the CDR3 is TGTGCCAGCAGAGGGGCTAGCGGAATCTACGAGCAGTACTTC. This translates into CASRGASGIYEQYF.

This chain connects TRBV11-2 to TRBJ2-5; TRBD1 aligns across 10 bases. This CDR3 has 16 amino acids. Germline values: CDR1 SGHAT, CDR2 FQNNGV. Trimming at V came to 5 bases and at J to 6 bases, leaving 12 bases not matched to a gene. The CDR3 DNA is TGTGCCAGCAGCCCCGGGGGGACAGGGGCCGGGAAGACCCAGTACTTC. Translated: CASSPGGTGAGKTQYF. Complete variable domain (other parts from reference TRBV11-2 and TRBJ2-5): EAGVAQSPRYKIIEKRQSVAFWCNPISGHATLYWYQQILGQGPKLLIQFQNNGVVDDSQLPKDRFSAERLKGVDSTLKIQPAKLEDSAVYLCASSPGGTGAGKTQYFGPGTRLLVL.

CDR3 in amino acids: CASRRTGETQYF. CDR3 bases: TGTGCCAGCAGACGGACAGGAGAGACCCAGTACTTC. The chain is built from TRBV6-5 and TRBJ2-5, with 7 bases that match TRBD1. Germline CDR1 MNHEY, CDR2 SVGAGI. The CDR3 loop spans 12 amino acids. With 6 bases clipped from V and 4 bases from J, the junction kept 2 bases outside the gene matches.

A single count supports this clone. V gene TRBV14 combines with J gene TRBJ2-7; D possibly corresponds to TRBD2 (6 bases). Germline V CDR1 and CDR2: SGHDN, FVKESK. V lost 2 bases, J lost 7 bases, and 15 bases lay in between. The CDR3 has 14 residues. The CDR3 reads CASSQTLAPWEQYF. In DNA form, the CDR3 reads TGTGCCAGCAGCCAAACTCTAGCGCCGTGGGAGCAGTACTTC.

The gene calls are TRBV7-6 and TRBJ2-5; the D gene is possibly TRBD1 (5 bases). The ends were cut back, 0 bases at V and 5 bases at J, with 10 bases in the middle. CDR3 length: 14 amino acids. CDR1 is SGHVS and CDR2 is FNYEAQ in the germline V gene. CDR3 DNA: TGTGCCAGCAGCTTAGCAGGGGATGGGGAGACCCAGTACTTC. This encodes CASSLAGDGETQYF.